This is a list of T cell receptor beta chains from one sample in a study of blood T cell repertoires in COVID-19. Profiled with immunoSEQ multiplex PCR; TCRdb holds only in-frame clones, not every one. The data show approximately 220,000 clones, 82% seen once. The sample taken for sequencing was peripheral blood. The receptors stem from a woman between 65 and 79 years old with acute or convalescent COVID-19. Each CDR3 is given with its conserved first and last residue. Each record gives: J gene, clone size, V gene, D gene, CDR3 DNA, CDR3 protein. The D gene is left open where the match is weak. Not every row has a clone size; where given, it reads once, few, many or a size class.

TRBJ1-5,-,TRBV2,TRBD1,TGTGCCAGCAGCGTCGCCGGGACAGGGAATCAGCCCCAGCATTTT,CASSVAGTGNQPQHF
TRBJ2-5,-,TRBV3-1/TRBV3-2,-,TGTGCCAGCAGCCAAGACTTAGAGACCCAGTACTTC,CASSQDLETQYF
TRBJ1-3,-,TRBV11-2,TRBD1,TGTGCCAGCAGCCAGAACAGGGGGGCTGGAAACACCATATATTTT,CASSQNRGAGNTIYF
TRBJ1-1,-,TRBV19,-,TGTGCCAGTAGTAGGGGAGCTTACAACACTGAAGCTTTCTTT,CASSRGAYNTEAFF
TRBJ2-2,-,TRBV19,-,TGTGCCACATCCTCGGGACATAACACCGGGGAGCTGTTTTTT,CATSSGHNTGELFF
TRBJ2-4,few,TRBV15,-,TGTGCCACCAGCAGAGGTCTAAACATTCAGTACTTC,CATSRGLNIQYF
TRBJ1-5,once,TRBV7-8,-,TGTGCCAGCAGCTTAGGACGATGGGGCGATCAGCCCCAGCATTTT,CASSLGRWGDQPQHF
TRBJ1-1,-,TRBV9,-,TGTGCCAGCAGCGTAGGGCCCGATCGGGCTGAAGCTTTCTTT,CASSVGPDRAEAFF
TRBJ2-7,-,TRBV6-5,TRBD1,TGTGCCAGCAGAACCCCCCGGGACAGAAACTACGAGCAGTACTTC,CASRTPRDRNYEQYF
TRBJ1-5,-,TRBV10-3,-,TGTGCCATCAGTAAGCAGGGTAGTAATCAGCCCCAGCATTTT,CAISKQGSNQPQHF
TRBJ2-5,-,TRBV7-2,TRBD1,TGTGCCAGCAGCACGCCGACAGGGCAACAAGAGACCCAGTACTTC,CASSTPTGQQETQYF
TRBJ1-1,-,TRBV7-8,-,TGTGCCAGCGGGAACAGGGTGGGGACTGAAGCTTTCTTT,CASGNRVGTEAFF
TRBJ1-2,once,TRBV3-1/TRBV3-2,-,TGTGCCAGCAGCCAAGACCCCTCCTATGGCTACACCTTC,CASSQDPSYGYTF
TRBJ2-7,-,TRBV29-1,TRBD1,TGCAGCGTAGACAGGGGGAATTCCTACGAGCAGTACTTC,CSVDRGNSYEQYF
TRBJ1-5,-,TRBV19,-,TGTGCCAGTCGTTCGATACAAAACAGGGTATCGGGCAATCAGCCCCAGCATTTT,CASRSIQNRVSGNQPQHF
TRBJ1-4,-,TRBV5-1,-,TGCGCCAGCAGCTTGGCCGGGGCAACTAATGAAAAACTGTTTTTT,CASSLAGATNEKLFF
TRBJ1-2,-,TRBV19,-,TGTGCCAGTAGTATGGGGGGGAGCCCCAACTATGGCTACACCTTC,CASSMGGSPNYGYTF
TRBJ2-7,-,TRBV6-2/TRBV6-3,TRBD1,TGTGCCAGCAGCCTGACAGGGGGGCCCTACGAGCAGTACTTC,CASSLTGGPYEQYF
TRBJ2-2,once,TRBV7-9,TRBD2,TGTGCCAGCAGCCCACGGGGGCTAGCGGGGGGTCACACCGGGGAGCTGTTTTTT,CASSPRGLAGGHTGELFF
TRBJ2-5,-,TRBV19,TRBD1,TGTGCCAGTAGTTTGGGACAGGGCGGAGAGACCCAGTACTTC,CASSLGQGGETQYF
TRBJ2-3,-,TRBV19,TRBD2,TGTGCCAGTAGTACCGGACTAGCGGGGGAAGATACGCAGTATTTT,CASSTGLAGEDTQYF
TRBJ2-7,few,TRBV19,-,TGTGCCAGTAGTAATGGGGCAGGGGCCAAACATGGGGAGCAGTACTTC,CASSNGAGAKHGEQYF
TRBJ1-3,-,TRBV3-1/TRBV3-2,-,TGTGCCAGCAGCCAAGTCACAGGAAACACCATATATTTT,CASSQVTGNTIYF
TRBJ2-5,-,TRBV3-1/TRBV3-2,TRBD2,TGTGCCAGCAGCCAAGAGGGAGGGGCCGAGACCCAGTACTTC,CASSQEGGAETQYF
TRBJ2-2,-,TRBV2,TRBD2,TGTGCCAGCAGGGCCCCCCAAGCGGGGTATGACGGGGAGCTGTTTTTT,CASRAPQAGYDGELFF
TRBJ1-1,-,TRBV6-4,TRBD1,TGTGCCAGCAGTGACTCGACAGGGGGCAGGACTGAAGCTTTCTTT,CASSDSTGGRTEAFF
TRBJ1-1,-,TRBV12-3/TRBV12-4,-,TGTGCCAGCACCTTAGAGTCCAACACTGAAGCTTTCTTT,CASTLESNTEAFF
TRBJ2-1,-,TRBV5-1,TRBD2,TGCGCCAGCAGCCCAGGACTAGAGGTTATTCATGAGCAGTTCTTC,CASSPGLEVIHEQFF
TRBJ1-2,-,TRBV5-4,TRBD1,TGTGCCAGCAGCTTAGCGGGCGGACAGGGGGGTCGGTATGGCTACACCTTC,CASSLAGGQGGRYGYTF
TRBJ2-3,few,TRBV24-1,TRBD1,TGTGCCACCAGTGACTCGCCGGGACAGGGCACAGATACGCAGTATTTT,CATSDSPGQGTDTQYF
TRBJ1-2,-,TRBV5-1,-,TGCGCCAGCAGCTCAGACGGGAACTATGGCTACACCTTC,CASSSDGNYGYTF
TRBJ1-1,few,TRBV2,-,TGTGCCAGCACCCTTCAGGGGCGGAGGACTGAAGCTTTCTTT,CASTLQGRRTEAFF
TRBJ1-4,-,TRBV5-1,TRBD1,TGCGCCAGCAGCTTTGGACAGGGAAGAGAAAAACTGTTTTTT,CASSFGQGREKLFF
TRBJ1-1,-,TRBV7-2,-,TGTGCCAGCACCCACTTCGGGAATCTTATGAACACTGAAGCTTTCTTT,CASTHFGNLMNTEAFF
TRBJ2-5,-,TRBV7-9,TRBD1,TGTGCCAGCAGCCCGGGACAGGGAGGAGGAGAGACCCAGTACTTC,CASSPGQGGGETQYF
TRBJ2-3,-,TRBV5-8,TRBD1,TGTGCCAGCAGCTCCCAGGGGGCTGCAGCAGATACGCAGTATTTT,CASSSQGAAADTQYF
TRBJ2-4,-,TRBV6-5,-,TGTGCCAGCCTGGTAAGGGGACTAGCCAAAAACATTCAGTACTTC,CASLVRGLAKNIQYF
TRBJ1-5,-,TRBV28,-,TGTGCCAGCAGTTTAAACCCTTTTACAGCCCAGCATTTT,CASSLNPFTAQHF
TRBJ1-5,many,TRBV5-1,-,TGCGCCAGCAGCCCCGGTGGGGGGGAGGGTCAGCCCCAGCATTTT,CASSPGGGEGQPQHF
TRBJ1-2,-,TRBV7-2,TRBD1,TGTGCCAGCAGCTTAGGGGGACAGTATGGCTACACCTTC,CASSLGGQYGYTF
TRBJ1-2,-,TRBV27,TRBD1,TGTGCCAGCAGTTGGACGACAGGGGGCTATGGCTACACCTTC,CASSWTTGGYGYTF
TRBJ2-3,-,TRBV10-2,-,TGCGCCAGCAGTGATATCAGTCCCCGCATCACAGATACGCAGTATTTT,CASSDISPRITDTQYF
TRBJ2-5,-,TRBV10-1,-,TGCGCCAGCAGTGAGTCTTGGGGCCTTCAAGAGACCCAGTACTTC,CASSESWGLQETQYF
TRBJ1-4,-,TRBV29-1,TRBD1,TGCAGCGTCTTAGACAGGGATAATGAAAAACTGTTTTTT,CSVLDRDNEKLFF
TRBJ1-2,-,TRBV7-2,-,TGTGCCAGCAGTCTTGTGGTAGATTATGGCTACACCTTC,CASSLVVDYGYTF
TRBJ2-3,-,TRBV7-9,-,TGTGCCAGCAAGGGGCGTAGCACAGATACGCAGTATTTT,CASKGRSTDTQYF
TRBJ1-1,-,TRBV12-3/TRBV12-4,TRBD1,TGTGCCAGCAGAAACAGGGGTGAAGCTTTCTTT,CASRNRGEAFF
TRBJ1-5,many,TRBV7-9,-,TGTGCCAGCAGCTTAGACGAGAATCAGCCCCAGCATTTT,CASSLDENQPQHF
TRBJ2-7,once,TRBV28,TRBD2,TGTGCCAGTTCTAGCGGGGGGGCCGTTTACGAGCAGTACTTC,CASSSGGAVYEQYF
TRBJ1-1,-,TRBV5-6,-,TGTGCCAGCAGCTTAGGCTCCGGGGGTGAAGCTTTCTTT,CASSLGSGGEAFF
TRBJ1-3,-,TRBV5-6,-,TGTGCCAGCAGCTTGCAAGGAAACACCATATATTTT,CASSLQGNTIYF
TRBJ2-2,once,TRBV24-1,TRBD1,TGTGCCACCAGTGGGACCGGGACAGGGAGGTTACCCGGGGAGCTGTTTTTT,CATSGTGTGRLPGELFF
TRBJ2-5,-,TRBV10-3,-,TGTGCCACCTCCGACAGACAAGAGACCCAGTACTTC,CATSDRQETQYF
TRBJ2-2,-,TRBV5-4,TRBD2,TGTGCCAGCAGTTCCGGGACTAGCGGGGCCGGGGAGCTGTTTTTT,CASSSGTSGAGELFF